The clone carrying this TCR beta chain was counted between two and nine times. Its antigen is still unknown. The time point denotes: sample taken at primary tumor resection. Extraction of whole RNA from tumor, nontumor lung or frozen PBMC preceded unsorted sequencing. Samples were donated by 72 untreated early-stage non-small cell lung cancer patients. The sample comes from a study of spatial heterogeneity in lung cancer. General study results and limits: More often at tumor resection than at routine follow-up, ubiquitous expanded tumor TCRs were detected in the blood.

Per germline, CDR1 SGDLS and CDR2 YYNGEE. V lost 4 bases and J lost 2, with 17 bases in between. The CDR3 spans 16 residues. TCRdb processed the 5' RACE reads anew with MiXCR; each CDR3 protein has one entry. The sample includes about 39,000 distinct CDR3 sequences, around 5.8% of them seen just once. The chain combines TRBV9 with TRBJ2-3; maybe TRBD2 (6 bases). This clonotype originated in a male donor with early-stage non-small cell lung cancer. The sequencing here drew on PBMCs, taken at surgery. The CDR3 loop reads CASSSGLISPTDTQYF. CDR3 DNA sequence: TGTGCCAGCAGCTCAGGACTAATTAGCCCCACAGATACGCAGTATTTT.